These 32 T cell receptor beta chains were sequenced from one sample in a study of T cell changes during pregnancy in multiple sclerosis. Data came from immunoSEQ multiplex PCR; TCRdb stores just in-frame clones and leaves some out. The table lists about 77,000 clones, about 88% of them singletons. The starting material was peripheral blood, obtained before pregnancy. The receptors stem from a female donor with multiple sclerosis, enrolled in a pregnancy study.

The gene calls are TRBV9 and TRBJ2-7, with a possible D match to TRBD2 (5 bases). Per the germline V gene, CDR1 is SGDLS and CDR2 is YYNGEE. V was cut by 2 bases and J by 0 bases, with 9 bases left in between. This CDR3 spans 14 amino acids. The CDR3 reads CASSVGAISYEQYF. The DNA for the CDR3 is TGTGCCAGCAGCGTGGGAGCGATCTCCTACGAGCAGTACTTC. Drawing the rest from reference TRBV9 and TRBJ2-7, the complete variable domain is DSGVTQTPKHLITATGQRVTLRCSPRSGDLSVYWYQQSLDQGLQFLIQYYNGEERAKGNILERFSAQQFPDLHSELNLSSLELGDSALYFCASSVGAISYEQYFGPGTRLTVT.

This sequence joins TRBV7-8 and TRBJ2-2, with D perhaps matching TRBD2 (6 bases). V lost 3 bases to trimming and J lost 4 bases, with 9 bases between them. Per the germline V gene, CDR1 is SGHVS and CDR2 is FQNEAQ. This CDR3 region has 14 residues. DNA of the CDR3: TGTGCCAGCAGCTTCCGGGAGACCACCGGGGAGCTGTTTTTT. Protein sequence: CASSFRETTGELFF.

The CDR3 sequence is CASSQVMNRGLSNQPQHF. CDR3 bases: TGCGCCAGCAGCCAAGTGATGAACAGGGGGCTAAGCAATCAGCCCCAGCATTTT. The genes are TRBV4-1 and TRBJ1-5; 9 nucleotides line up with TRBD1. Per the germline V gene, CDR1 is MGHRA and CDR2 is YSYEKL. This CDR3 comprises 18 residues. Trimming took 1 base from V and 1 from J; bases not matched to a gene: 8.

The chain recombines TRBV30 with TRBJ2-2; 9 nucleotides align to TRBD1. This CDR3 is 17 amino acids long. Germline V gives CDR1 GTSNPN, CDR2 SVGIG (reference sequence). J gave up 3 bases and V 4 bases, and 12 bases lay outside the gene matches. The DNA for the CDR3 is TGTGCCTGGAAGGAGGGACAGGGTATTTTTTACACCGGGGAGCTGTTTTTT. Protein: CAWKEGQGIFYTGELFF.

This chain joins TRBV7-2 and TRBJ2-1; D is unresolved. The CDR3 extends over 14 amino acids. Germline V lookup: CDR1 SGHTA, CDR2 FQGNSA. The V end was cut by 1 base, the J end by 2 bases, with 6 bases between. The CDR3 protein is CASSLVAAYNEQFF. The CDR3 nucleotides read TGTGCCAGCAGCTTAGTTGCGGCCTACAATGAGCAGTTCTTC.

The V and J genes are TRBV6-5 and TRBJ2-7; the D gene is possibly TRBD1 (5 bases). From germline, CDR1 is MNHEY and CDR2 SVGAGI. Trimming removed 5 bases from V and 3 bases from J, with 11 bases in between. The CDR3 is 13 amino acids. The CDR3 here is CASSKWQGYEQYF. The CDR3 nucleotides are TGTGCCAGCAGTAAGTGGCAGGGCTACGAGCAGTACTTC.

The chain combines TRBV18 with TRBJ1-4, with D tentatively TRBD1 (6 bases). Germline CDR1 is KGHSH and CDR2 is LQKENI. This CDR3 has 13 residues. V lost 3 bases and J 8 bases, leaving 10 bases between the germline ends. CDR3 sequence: CASSPAGEEKLFF. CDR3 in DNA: TGTGCCAGCTCACCCGCAGGGGAGGAAAAACTGTTTTTT.

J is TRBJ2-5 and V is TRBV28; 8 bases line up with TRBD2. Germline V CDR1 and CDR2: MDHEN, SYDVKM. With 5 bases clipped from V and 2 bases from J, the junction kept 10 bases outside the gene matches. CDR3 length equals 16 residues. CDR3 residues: CASSAPRGGGQETQYF. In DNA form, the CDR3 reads TGTGCCAGCAGTGCCCCCCGGGGCGGGGGGCAAGAGACCCAGTACTTC.

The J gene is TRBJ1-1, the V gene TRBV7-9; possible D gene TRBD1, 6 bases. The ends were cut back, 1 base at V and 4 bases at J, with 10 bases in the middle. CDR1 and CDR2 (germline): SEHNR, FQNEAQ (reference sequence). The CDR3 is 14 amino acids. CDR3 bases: TGTGCCAGCAGCTTAGTCGACAGGTCCACTGAAGCTTTCTTT. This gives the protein CASSLVDRSTEAFF.

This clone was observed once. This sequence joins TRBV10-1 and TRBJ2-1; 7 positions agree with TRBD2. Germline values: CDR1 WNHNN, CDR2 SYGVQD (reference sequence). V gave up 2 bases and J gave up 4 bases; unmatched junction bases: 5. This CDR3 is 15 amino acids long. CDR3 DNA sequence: TGCGCCAGCAGTGAGCCAGCGGGGAAATACAATGAGCAGTTCTTC. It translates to CASSEPAGKYNEQFF.

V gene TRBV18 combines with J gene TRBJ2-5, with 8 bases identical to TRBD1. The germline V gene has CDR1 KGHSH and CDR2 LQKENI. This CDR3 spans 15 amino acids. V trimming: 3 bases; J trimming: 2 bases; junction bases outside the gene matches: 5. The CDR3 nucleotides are TGTGCCAGCTCACCGAATCGACAGGGGCAAGAGACCCAGTACTTC. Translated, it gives CASSPNRQGQETQYF.

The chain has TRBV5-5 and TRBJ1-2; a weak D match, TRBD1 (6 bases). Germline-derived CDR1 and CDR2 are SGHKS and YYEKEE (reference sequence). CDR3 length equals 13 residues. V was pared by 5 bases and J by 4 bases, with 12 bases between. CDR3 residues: CASSMAGVYGYTF. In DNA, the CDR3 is TGTGCCAGCAGTATGGCAGGGGTCTATGGCTACACCTTC.

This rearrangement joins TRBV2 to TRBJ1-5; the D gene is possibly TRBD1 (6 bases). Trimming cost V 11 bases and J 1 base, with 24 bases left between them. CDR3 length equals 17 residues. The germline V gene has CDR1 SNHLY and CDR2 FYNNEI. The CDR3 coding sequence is TGTGCCGTAGGGGGGGGACCGGTCGTCAGGAGCAATCAGCCCCAGCATTTT. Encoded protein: CAVGGGPVVRSNQPQHF.

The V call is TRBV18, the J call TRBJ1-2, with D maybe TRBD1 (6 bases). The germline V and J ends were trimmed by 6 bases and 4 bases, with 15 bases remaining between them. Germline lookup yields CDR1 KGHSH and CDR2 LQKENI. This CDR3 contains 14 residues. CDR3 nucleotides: TGTGCCAGCTCCCGTCAAACAGGGTCCTATGGCTACACCTTC. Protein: CASSRQTGSYGYTF.

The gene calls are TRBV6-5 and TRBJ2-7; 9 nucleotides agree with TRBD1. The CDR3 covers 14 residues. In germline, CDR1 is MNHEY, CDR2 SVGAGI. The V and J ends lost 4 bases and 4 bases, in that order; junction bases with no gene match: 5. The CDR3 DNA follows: TGTGCCAGCAGTTGGGGGACAGGGTTTTACGAGCAGTACTTC. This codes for CASSWGTGFYEQYF.

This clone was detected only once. CDR3: CASSRFRDSSYGYTF. In DNA, the CDR3 is TGTGCCAGCAGCAGATTCCGGGACAGCTCTTATGGCTACACCTTC. The chain joins TRBV9 to TRBJ1-2; 7 nucleotides align to TRBD1. The V gene's germline CDR1 is SGDLS and CDR2 YYNGEE. J lost 5 bases, V lost 4 bases, and 11 bases had no gene match. The CDR3 consists of 15 residues.

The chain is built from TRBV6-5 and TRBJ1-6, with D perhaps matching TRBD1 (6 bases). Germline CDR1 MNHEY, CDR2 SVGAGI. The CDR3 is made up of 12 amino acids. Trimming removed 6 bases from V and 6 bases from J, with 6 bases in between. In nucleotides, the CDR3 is TGTGCCAGCAGACAGGGTAATTCACCCCTCCACTTT. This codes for CASRQGNSPLHF.

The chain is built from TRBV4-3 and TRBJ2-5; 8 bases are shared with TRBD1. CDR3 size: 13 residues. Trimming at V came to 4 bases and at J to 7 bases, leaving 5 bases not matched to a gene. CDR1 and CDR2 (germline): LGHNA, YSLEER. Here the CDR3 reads CASSPRTGRTQYF. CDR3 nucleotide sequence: TGCGCCAGCAGCCCGAGGACAGGGCGGACCCAGTACTTC.

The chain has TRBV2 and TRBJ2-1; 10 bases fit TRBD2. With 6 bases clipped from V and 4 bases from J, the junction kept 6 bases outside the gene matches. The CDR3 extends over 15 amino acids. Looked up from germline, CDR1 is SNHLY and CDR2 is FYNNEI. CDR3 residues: CASRILAGLYNEQFF. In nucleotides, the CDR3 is TGTGCCAGCAGGATACTAGCGGGACTATACAATGAGCAGTTCTTC.

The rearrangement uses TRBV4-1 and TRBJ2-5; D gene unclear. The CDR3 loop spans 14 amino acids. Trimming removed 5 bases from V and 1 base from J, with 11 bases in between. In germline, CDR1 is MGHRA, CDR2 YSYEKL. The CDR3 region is CASSARLVQETQYF. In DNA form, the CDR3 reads TGCGCCAGCAGCGCTCGACTGGTCCAAGAGACCCAGTACTTC.

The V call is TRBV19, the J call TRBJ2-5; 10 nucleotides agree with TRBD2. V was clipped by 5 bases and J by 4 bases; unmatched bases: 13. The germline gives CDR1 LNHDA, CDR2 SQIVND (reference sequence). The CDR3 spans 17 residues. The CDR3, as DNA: TGTGCCAGTAGTGTTCAGAGTAGTAGCGGGGGGTCAGAGACCCAGTACTTC. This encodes CASSVQSSSGGSETQYF.

CDR3 DNA sequence: TGTGCCAGTAGTATTGATCAGATAAAGCCCCAGCATTTT. Amino acids: CASSIDQIKPQHF. The chain links TRBV19 to TRBJ1-5, with unresolved D. V shed 3 bases and J shed 8 bases, with 11 bases lying between them. Germline assignment: CDR1 LNHDA and CDR2 SQIVND (reference sequence). CDR3 size: 13 residues.

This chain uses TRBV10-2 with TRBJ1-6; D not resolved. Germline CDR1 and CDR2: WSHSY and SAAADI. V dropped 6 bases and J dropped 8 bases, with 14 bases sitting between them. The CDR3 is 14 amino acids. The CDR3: CASSGIPGYSPLHF. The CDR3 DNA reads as TGCGCCAGCAGCGGGATCCCGGGATATTCACCCCTCCACTTT.

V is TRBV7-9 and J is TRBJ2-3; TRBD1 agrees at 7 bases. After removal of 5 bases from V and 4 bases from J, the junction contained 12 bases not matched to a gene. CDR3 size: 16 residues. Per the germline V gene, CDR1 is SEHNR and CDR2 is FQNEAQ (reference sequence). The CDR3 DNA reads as TGTGCCAGCAGCGTATGGCAGGGGGAGACCCCAGATACGCAGTATTTT. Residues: CASSVWQGETPDTQYF.

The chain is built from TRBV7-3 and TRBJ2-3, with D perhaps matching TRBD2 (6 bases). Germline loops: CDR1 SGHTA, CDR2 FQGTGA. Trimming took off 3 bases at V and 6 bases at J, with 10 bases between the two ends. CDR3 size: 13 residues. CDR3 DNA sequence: TGTGCCAGCAGCTTGTCTCTAGCGGATACGCAGTATTTT. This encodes CASSLSLADTQYF. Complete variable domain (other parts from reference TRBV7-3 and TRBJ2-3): GAGVSQTPSNKVTEKGKYVELRCDPISGHTALYWYRQSLGQGPEFLIYFQGTGAADDSGLPNDRFFAVRPEGSVSTLKIQRTERGDSAVYLCASSLSLADTQYFGPGTRLTVL.

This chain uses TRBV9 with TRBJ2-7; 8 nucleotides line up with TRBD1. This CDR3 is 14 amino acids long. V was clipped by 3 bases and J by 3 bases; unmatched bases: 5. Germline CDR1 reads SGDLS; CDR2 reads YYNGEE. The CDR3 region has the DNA TGTGCCAGCAGCGCCACCGGACAGGGCTACGAGCAGTACTTC. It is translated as CASSATGQGYEQYF.

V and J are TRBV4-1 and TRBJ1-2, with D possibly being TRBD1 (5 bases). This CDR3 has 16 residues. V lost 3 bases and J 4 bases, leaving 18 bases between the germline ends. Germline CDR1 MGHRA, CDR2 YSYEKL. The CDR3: CASSQPGGGLSYGYTF. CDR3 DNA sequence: TGCGCCAGCAGCCAGCCGGGGGGGGGACTGAGCTATGGCTACACCTTC.

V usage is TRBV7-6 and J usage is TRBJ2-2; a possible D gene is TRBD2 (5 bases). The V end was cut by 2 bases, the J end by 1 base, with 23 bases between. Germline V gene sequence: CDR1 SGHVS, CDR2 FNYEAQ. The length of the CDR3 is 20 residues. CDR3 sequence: CASSLRVRAPRQLNTGELFF. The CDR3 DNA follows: TGTGCCAGCAGCTTAAGGGTGAGGGCCCCCCGACAACTGAACACCGGGGAGCTGTTTTTT.

CDR3 bases: TGTGCCAGTAGTATATGGGGCCGGGGGGCAGACTATGGCTACACCTTC. Protein: CASSIWGRGADYGYTF. V is TRBV19 and J is TRBJ1-2, with D possibly TRBD1 on 6 matching bases. This CDR3 is built from 16 residues. Germline V CDR1 and CDR2: LNHDA, SQIVND (reference sequence). The V end was cut by 2 bases, the J end by 3 bases, with 16 bases between.

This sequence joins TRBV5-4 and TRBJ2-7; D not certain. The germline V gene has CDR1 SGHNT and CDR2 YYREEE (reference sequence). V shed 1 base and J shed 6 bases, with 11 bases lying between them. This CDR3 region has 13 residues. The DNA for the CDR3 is TGTGCCAGCAGCTTGACCGGAGTTTCCGAGCAGTACTTC. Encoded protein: CASSLTGVSEQYF.

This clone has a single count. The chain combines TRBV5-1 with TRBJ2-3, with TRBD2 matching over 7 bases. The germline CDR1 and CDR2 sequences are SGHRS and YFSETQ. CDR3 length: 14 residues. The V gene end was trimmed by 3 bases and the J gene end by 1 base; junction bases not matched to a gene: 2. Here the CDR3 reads CASSSREGTDTQYF. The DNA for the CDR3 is TGCGCCAGCAGCTCACGGGAGGGCACAGATACGCAGTATTTT.

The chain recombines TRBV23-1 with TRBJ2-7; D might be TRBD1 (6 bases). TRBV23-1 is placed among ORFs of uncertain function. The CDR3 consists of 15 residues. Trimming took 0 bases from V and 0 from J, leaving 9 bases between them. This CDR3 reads CASSQSWTVSYEQYF. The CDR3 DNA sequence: TGCGCCAGCAGTCAATCCTGGACAGTCTCCTACGAGCAGTACTTC.